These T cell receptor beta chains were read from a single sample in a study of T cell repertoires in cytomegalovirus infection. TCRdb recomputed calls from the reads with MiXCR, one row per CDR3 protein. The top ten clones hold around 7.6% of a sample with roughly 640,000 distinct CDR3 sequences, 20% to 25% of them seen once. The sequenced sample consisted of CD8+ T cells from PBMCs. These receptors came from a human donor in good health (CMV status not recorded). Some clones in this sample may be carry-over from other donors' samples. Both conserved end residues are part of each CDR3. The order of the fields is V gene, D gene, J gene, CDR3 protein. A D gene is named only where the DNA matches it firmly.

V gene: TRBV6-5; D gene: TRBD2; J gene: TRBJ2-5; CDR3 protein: CASSGALPAGVQETQYF
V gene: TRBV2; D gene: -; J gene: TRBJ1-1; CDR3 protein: CASSEGDFGRGDTEAFF
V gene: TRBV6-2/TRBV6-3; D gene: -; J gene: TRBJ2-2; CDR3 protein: CASSFAGELCF
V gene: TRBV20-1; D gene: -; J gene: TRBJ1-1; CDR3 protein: CSAVGVNTEAFF
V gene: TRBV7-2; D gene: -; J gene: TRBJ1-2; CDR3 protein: CASLGAIDGYTF
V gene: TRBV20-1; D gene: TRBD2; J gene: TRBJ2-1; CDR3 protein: CSARDLTSGGYNEQFF
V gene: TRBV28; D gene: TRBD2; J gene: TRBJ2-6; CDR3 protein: CASSQLAGGHGANVLTF
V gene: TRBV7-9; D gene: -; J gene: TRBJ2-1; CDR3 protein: CASSIPLAGEPYNEQFF
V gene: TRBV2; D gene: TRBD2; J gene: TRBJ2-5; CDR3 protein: CANRLAGGGETQYF
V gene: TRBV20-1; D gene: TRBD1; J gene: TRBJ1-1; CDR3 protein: CSARDKTLLQGGTEAFF
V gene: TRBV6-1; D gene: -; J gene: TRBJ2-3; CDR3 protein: CASSSGRRDTQYF
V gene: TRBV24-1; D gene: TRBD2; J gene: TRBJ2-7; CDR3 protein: CATERGSYEQYF
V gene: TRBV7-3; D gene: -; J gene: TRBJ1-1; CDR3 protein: CASSPTGGGFNTEAFF
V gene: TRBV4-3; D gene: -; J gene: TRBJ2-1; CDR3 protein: CASSQDYWGDDEQFF
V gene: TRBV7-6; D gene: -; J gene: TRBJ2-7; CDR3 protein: CASSHRGKKPEQYF
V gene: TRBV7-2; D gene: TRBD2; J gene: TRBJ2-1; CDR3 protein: CASSHGGGHNEQFF
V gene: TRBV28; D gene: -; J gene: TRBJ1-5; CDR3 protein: CASSLRTANQPQHF
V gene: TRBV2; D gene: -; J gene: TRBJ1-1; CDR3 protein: CASKMAFF
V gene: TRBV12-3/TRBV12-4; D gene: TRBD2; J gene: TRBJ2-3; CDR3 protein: CASSPPGLAGGLDTQYF
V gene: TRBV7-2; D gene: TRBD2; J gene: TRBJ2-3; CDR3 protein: CASSLDPSGGFTDTQYF
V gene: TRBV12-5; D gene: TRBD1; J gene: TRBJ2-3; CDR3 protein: CASGFQTGGLFSTDTQYF
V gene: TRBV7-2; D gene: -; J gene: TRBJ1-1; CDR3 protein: CASSRLRRAHNSSTEAFF
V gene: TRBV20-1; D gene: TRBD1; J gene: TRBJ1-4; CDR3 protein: CSAQMGDREEKLFF
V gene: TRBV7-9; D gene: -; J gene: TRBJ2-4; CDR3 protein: CASSAGLKDIQYF
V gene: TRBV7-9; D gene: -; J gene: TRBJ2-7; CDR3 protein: CASRSGHNWYEQYF
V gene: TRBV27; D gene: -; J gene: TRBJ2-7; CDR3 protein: CASSLSRGDSSYEQYF
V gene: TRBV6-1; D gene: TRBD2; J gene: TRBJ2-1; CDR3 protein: CASSDFGGGLPNEQFF
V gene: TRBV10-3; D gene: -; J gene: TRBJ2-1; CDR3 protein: CAISSIVGYEQFF
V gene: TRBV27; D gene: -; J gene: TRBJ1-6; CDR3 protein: CASSLYGDSPLHF
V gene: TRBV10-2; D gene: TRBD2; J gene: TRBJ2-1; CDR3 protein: CASGLEGINEQFF
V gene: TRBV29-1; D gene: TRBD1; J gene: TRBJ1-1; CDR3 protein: CSVEDGQANTEAFF